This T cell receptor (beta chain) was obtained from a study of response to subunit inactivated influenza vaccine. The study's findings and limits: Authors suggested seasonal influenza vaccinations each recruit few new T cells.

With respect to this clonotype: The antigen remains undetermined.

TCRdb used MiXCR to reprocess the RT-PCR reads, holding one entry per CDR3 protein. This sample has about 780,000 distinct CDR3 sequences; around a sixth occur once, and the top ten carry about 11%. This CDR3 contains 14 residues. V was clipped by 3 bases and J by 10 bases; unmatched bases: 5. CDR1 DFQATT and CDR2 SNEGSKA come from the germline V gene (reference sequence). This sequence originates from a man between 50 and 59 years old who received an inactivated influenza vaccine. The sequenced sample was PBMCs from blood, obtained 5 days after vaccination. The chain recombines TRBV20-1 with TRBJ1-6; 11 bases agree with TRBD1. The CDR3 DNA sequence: TGCAGTGCTAGGGAGGACAGGGGGCTCTCACCCCTCCACTTT. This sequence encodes CSAREDRGLSPLHF.